A single sample gave rise to the 6 T cell receptor beta chains below, sequenced in a study of shared clonotypes between healthy human individuals. Only in-frame clones appear in the TCRdb table, and some are missing; sequencing was by immunoSEQ multiplex PCR. This table has some 2,000,000 clones, 90% to 96% appearing once. Sequencing input: naive CD4+ T cells sorted from blood. As to subset: CD45RA+ positively selected. Receptors originate from a man younger than 35 in good health.

This chain uses TRBV28 with TRBJ1-2; 9 bases agree with TRBD1. The CDR3 is made up of 16 amino acids. V lost 0 bases, J lost 4 bases, and 6 bases stayed unmatched. Germline V gene sequence: CDR1 MDHEN, CDR2 SYDVKM. DNA of the CDR3: TGTGCCAGCAGTTTATGGGGGACAGGGAGTCTCTATGGCTACACCTTC. Residues: CASSLWGTGSLYGYTF.

The J gene is TRBJ2-7, the V gene TRBV2; 7 bases are shared with TRBD1. CDR1 and CDR2 (germline): SNHLY, FYNNEI. The CDR3 extends over 13 amino acids. V lost 6 bases and J lost 3; bases outside the gene matches: 5. CDR3 region: CASRPTGVYEQYF. The CDR3 DNA follows: TGTGCCAGCAGACCTACAGGGGTCTACGAGCAGTACTTC.

This chain connects TRBV18 to TRBJ2-7; 7 nucleotides agree with TRBD1. This CDR3 has 15 residues. Germline V gene data show CDR1 as KGHSH and CDR2 as LQKENI. Trimming cost V 2 bases and J 4 bases; bases outside gene matches: 8. The CDR3 DNA is TGTGCCAGCTCACCAGATCTGACAGGGCTTTACGAGCAGTACTTC. Translated: CASSPDLTGLYEQYF.

The chain couples TRBV19 to TRBJ1-2, with TRBD1 as a possible D gene (5 bases). Germline loops: CDR1 LNHDA, CDR2 SQIVND (reference sequence). The CDR3 is made up of 14 amino acids. The ends were cut back, 5 bases at V and 4 bases at J, with 14 bases in the middle. The CDR3: CASSEPGPPYGYTF. CDR3 in DNA: TGTGCCAGTAGTGAACCGGGACCGCCCTATGGCTACACCTTC.

The chain employs TRBV7-2 and TRBJ1-2; D unclear. V was trimmed by 4 bases and J by 4 bases, leaving 10 bases between them. Per germline, CDR1 SGHTA and CDR2 FQGNSA. The CDR3 covers 13 residues. The DNA of the CDR3 is TGTGCCAGCAGCTCAAGTTCTGGCTATGGCTACACCTTC. Protein: CASSSSSGYGYTF.

The V and J genes are TRBV6-5 and TRBJ2-1; a possible D gene is TRBD2 (6 bases). V was trimmed by 3 bases and J by 7 bases, leaving 19 bases between them. This CDR3 is 16 amino acids long. The V gene's germline CDR1 is MNHEY and CDR2 SVGAGI. The CDR3: CASSYSPTGRTNEQFF. For the CDR3, the DNA is TGTGCCAGCAGTTATTCGCCGACTGGGAGGACGAATGAGCAGTTCTTC.